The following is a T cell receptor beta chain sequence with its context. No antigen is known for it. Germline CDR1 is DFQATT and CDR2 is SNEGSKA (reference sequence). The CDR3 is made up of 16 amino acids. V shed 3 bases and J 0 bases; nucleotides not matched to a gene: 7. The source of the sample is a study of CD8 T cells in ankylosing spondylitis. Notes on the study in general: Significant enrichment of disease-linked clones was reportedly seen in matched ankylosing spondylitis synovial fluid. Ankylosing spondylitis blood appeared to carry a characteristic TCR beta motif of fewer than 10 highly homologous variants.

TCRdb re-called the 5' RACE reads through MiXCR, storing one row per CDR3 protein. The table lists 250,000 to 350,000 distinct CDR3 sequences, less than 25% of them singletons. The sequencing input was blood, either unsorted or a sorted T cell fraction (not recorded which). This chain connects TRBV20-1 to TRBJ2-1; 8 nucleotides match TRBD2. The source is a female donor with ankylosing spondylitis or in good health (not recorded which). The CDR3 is CSASGRDPNSYNEQFF. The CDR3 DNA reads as TGCAGTGCTAGCGGGAGGGACCCAAACTCCTACAATGAGCAGTTCTTC.